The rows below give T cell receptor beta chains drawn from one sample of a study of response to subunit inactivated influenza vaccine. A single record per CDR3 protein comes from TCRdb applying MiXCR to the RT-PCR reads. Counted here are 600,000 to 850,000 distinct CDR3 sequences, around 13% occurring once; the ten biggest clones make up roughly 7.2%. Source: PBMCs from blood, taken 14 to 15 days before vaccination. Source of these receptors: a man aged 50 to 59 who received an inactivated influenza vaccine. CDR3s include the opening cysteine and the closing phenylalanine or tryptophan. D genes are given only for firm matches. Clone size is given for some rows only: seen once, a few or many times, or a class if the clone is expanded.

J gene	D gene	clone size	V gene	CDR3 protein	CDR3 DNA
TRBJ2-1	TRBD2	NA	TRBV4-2	CASSRPGRASLNEQFF	TGTGCCAGCAGCCGGCCCGGGAGGGCCTCGTTAAATGAGCAGTTCTTC
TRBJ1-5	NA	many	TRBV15	CATSEGGSNQPQHF	TGTGCCACCAGCGAGGGAGGTAGCAATCAGCCCCAGCATTTT
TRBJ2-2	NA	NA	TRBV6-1	CASRGYGAGELFF	TGTGCCAGCAGAGGTTATGGTGCCGGGGAGCTGTTTTTT
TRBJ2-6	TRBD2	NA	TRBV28	CASSFGLAGESGANVLTF	TGTGCCAGCAGTTTCGGACTAGCGGGAGAGTCTGGGGCCAACGTCCTGACTTTC
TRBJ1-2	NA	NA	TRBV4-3	CASSQDASHYGYTF	TGCGCCAGCAGCCAAGATGCCAGCCACTATGGCTACACCTTC
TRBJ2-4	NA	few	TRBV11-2	CASSLVSGIHIQYF	TGTGCCAGCAGCTTAGTCTCGGGAATACACATTCAGTACTTC
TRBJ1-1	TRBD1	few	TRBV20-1	CSARVGQVKTEAFF	TGCAGTGCTAGAGTGGGACAGGTAAAGACTGAAGCTTTCTTT
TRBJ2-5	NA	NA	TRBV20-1	CSAKHLRDPKTQYF	TGCAGTGCCAAACACCTACGGGACCCCAAGACCCAGTACTTC
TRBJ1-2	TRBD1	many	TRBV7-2	CASSVRQGTNYGYTF	TGTGCCAGCAGCGTTAGACAGGGGACTAACTATGGCTACACCTTC
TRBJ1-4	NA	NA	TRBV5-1	CASSLQVEGEKLFF	TGCGCCAGCAGCTTGCAGGTTGAAGGCGAAAAACTGTTTTTT
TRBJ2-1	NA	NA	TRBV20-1	CSARDIGRALYNEQFF	TGCAGTGCTAGAGATATCGGGAGAGCACTGTACAATGAGCAGTTCTTC
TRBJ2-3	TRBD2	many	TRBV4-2	CASSQGLAGGPRADTQYF	TGTGCCAGCAGCCAAGGGCTAGCGGGAGGGCCGAGGGCAGATACGCAGTATTTT
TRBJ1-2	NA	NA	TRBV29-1	CSVAGASYGYTF	TGCAGCGTAGCCGGGGCCTCCTATGGCTACACCTTC
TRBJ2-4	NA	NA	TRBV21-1	CASSKVYGELAKNIQYF	TGTGCCAGCAGCAAAGTATACGGGGAGCTAGCCAAAAACATTCAGTACTTC
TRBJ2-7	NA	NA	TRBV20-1	CSASREVEGEQYF	TGCAGTGCTAGTAGGGAAGTAGAGGGGGAGCAGTACTTC
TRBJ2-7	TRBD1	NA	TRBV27	CASSARQGGYEQYF	TGTGCCAGCAGTGCCAGACAGGGTGGCTACGAGCAGTACTTC
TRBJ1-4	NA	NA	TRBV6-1	CASTSRRPGGPNEKLFF	TGTGCCAGCACCTCGCGCCGGCCGGGCGGGCCTAATGAAAAACTGTTTTTT
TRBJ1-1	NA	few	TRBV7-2	CASSLDLSRGEAFF	TGTGCCAGCAGCTTAGATCTGAGTAGGGGTGAAGCTTTCTTT
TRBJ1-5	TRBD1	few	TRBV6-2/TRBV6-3	CASKDRGLQPQHF	TGTGCCAGCAAGGACAGGGGGCTTCAGCCCCAGCATTTT
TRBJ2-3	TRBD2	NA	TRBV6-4	CASSEVSSGASQYF	TGTGCCAGCAGTGAAGTTTCTAGCGGGGCCTCGCAGTATTTT
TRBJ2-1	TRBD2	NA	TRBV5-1	CASSPNAGGNNEQFF	TGCGCCAGCAGCCCCAACGCGGGGGGTAACAATGAGCAGTTCTTC
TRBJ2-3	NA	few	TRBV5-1	CASSFGDGFIWDTQYF	TGCGCCAGCAGCTTTGGGGACGGTTTCATTTGGGATACGCAGTATTTT
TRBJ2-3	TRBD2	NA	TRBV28	CASSLSGLAGARDTQYF	TGTGCCAGCAGTTTATCCGGTTTAGCGGGAGCGAGAGATACGCAGTATTTT
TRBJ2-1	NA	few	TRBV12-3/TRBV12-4	CASSSAQGGKHNEQFF	TGTGCCAGCAGTTCAGCCCAGGGGGGCAAGCACAATGAGCAGTTCTTC
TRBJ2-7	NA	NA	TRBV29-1	CSARDPNAYEQYF	TGCAGCGCGAGGGATCCGAATGCCTACGAGCAGTACTTC
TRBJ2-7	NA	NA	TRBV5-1	CASSLVLRGSEQYF	TGCGCCAGCAGCTTGGTCCTACGGGGGAGCGAGCAGTACTTC
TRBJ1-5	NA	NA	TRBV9	CASSVDGQTNQPQHF	TGTGCCAGCAGCGTAGACGGACAGACCAATCAGCCCCAGCATTTT
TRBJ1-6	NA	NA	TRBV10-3	CAIRSGTSPLHF	TGTGCCATCCGGTCGGGGACTTCACCCCTCCACTTT
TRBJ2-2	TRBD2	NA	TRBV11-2	CASSLRILAGGKNTGELFF	TGTGCCAGCAGCTTAAGAATTTTGGCGGGGGGAAAAAACACCGGGGAGCTGTTTTTT
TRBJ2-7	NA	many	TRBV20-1	CSARGGLVYLPYEQYF	TGCAGTGCTAGAGGGGGTTTGGTCTACCTACCCTACGAGCAGTACTTC
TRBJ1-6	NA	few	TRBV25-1	CASSELGRLHF	TGTGCCAGCAGTGAATTGGGACGGCTCCACTTT
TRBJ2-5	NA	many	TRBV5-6	CASSSTGTQETQYF	TGTGCCAGCAGCTCGACCGGGACCCAAGAGACCCAGTACTTC
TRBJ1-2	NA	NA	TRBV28	CASSIRLGVYGYTF	TGTGCCAGCAGTATCCGGTTGGGGGTCTATGGCTACACCTTC
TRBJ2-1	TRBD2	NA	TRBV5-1	CASSLVGSGSYEQFF	TGCGCCAGCAGCTTGGTAGGTAGCGGGAGTTATGAGCAGTTCTTC
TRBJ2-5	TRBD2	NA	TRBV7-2	CASSSGGRRETQYF	TGTGCCAGCAGCTCTGGCGGGAGGAGAGAGACCCAGTACTTC
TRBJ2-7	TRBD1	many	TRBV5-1	CASSLGQGASYEQYF	TGCGCCAGCAGCCTGGGACAGGGTGCCTCCTACGAGCAGTACTTC
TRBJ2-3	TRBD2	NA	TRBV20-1	CSAIRGADTQYF	TGCAGTGCAATACGGGGGGCAGATACGCAGTATTTT
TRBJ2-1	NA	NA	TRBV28	CASSLMSSDTRGEQFF	TGTGCCAGCAGTTTAATGTCTAGCGATACTCGGGGGGAGCAGTTCTTC
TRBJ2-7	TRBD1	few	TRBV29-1	CSAVRDSTYEQYF	TGCAGCGCAGTCCGGGACAGCACCTACGAGCAGTACTTC
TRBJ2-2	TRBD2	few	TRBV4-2	CASSQTSPNTGELFF	TGTGCCAGCAGTCAGACTAGCCCGAACACCGGGGAGCTGTTTTTT
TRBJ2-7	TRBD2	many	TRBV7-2	CASSSRGGPTYEQYF	TGTGCCAGCAGCTCCCGGGGGGGACCGACCTACGAGCAGTACTTC
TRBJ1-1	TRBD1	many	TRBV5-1	CASSSGQSDFNTEAFF	TGCGCCAGCAGCTCGGGACAGAGTGACTTTAACACTGAAGCTTTCTTT
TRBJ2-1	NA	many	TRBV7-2	CASRTDHSYNEQFF	TGTGCCAGCAGGACCGACCACTCCTACAATGAGCAGTTCTTC
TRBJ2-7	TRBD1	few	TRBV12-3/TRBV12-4	CASSLLGQGKYEQYF	TGTGCCAGCAGTTTATTGGGACAGGGGAAATACGAGCAGTACTTC
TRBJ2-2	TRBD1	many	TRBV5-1	CASSDRGNTGELFF	TGCGCCAGCAGCGACAGGGGCAACACCGGGGAGCTGTTTTTT
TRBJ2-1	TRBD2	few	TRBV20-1	CSARSLAGDYNEQFF	TGCAGTGCTCGATCACTAGCGGGTGATTACAATGAGCAGTTCTTC
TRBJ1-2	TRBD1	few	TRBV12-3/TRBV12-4	CASTGTGHGYTF	TGTGCCAGCACCGGGACAGGGCATGGCTACACCTTC
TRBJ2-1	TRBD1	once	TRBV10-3	CAIRPGQGSNEQFF	TGTGCCATCAGACCCGGACAGGGTTCAAATGAGCAGTTCTTC
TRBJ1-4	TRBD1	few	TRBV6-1	CASSGAAGGKANEKLFF	TGTGCCAGCAGTGGGGCGGCAGGGGGCAAGGCTAATGAAAAACTGTTTTTT
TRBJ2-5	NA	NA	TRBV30	CAWSVGSHALGTQYF	TGTGCCTGGAGTGTAGGTTCCCACGCCTTGGGGACCCAGTACTTC
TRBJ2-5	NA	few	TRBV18	CASSPIKETQYF	TGTGCCAGCTCCCCTATAAAGGAGACCCAGTACTTC
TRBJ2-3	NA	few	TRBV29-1	CSVAAKDTQYF	TGCAGCGTTGCCGCGAAAGATACGCAGTATTTT
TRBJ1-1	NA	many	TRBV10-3	CAISELGTGAFF	TGTGCCATCAGTGAATTGGGGACTGGGGCTTTCTTT
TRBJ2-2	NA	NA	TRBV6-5	CASSYPYTGELFF	TGTGCCAGCAGTTACCCCTACACCGGGGAGCTGTTTTTT